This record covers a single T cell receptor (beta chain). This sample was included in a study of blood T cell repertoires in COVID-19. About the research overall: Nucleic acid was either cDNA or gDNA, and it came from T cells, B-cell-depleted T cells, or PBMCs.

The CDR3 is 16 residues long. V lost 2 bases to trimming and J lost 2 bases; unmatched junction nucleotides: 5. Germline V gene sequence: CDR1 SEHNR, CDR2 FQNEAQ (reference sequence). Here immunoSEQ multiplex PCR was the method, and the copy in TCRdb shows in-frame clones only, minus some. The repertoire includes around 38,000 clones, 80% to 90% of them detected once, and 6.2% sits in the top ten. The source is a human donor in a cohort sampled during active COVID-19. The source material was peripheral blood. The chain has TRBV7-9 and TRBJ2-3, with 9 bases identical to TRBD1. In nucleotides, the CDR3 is TGTGCCAGCAGCTTATACAGGGGGCCAGACACAGATACGCAGTATTTT. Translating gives CASSLYRGPDTDTQYF. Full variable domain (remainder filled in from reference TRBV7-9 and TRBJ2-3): DTGVSQNPRHKITKRGQNVTFRCDPISEHNRLYWYRQTLGQGPEFLTYFQNEAQLEKSRLLSDRFSAERPKGSFSTLEIQRTEQGDSAMYLCASSLYRGPDTDTQYFGPGTRLTVL.